The 17 T cell receptor beta chains below were found in one sample sequenced in a study of CD8 T cells in Susac syndrome (dated by TCRdb to the late 2010s). Library preparation was by the immunoSEQ multiplex PCR assay. RNA was extracted using the RNeasy kit, and about 0.5 to 1 microgram was reverse transcribed with random hexamers. The public reads were reanalyzed by TCRdb: fastp trimming at Q25, MiXCR alignment, in-frame beta chains only. Identical CDR3 proteins give one entry, which carries the most common genes and DNA. The table for this sample lists about 120,000 distinct CDR3 sequences; 85% to 95% of them were counted only once. The ten most abundant clones make up under 0.095% of the sample. Sequencing was carried out using CD4+ T cells from PBMCs. These receptors came from a human donor with multiple sclerosis.

The V and J genes are TRBV2 and TRBJ1-1; D may be TRBD1 (5 bases). The CDR3 totals 14 residues. The germline V gene has CDR1 SNHLY and CDR2 FYNNEI. V lost 3 bases, J lost 1 base, and 9 bases lay in between. The CDR3: CASSDPTANTEAFF. As DNA, the CDR3 is TGTGCCAGCAGTGACCCGACAGCGAACACTGAAGCTTTCTTT.

The chain combines TRBV12-3 or TRBV12-4 with TRBJ2-7; TRBD2 matches 7 bases. This CDR3 spans 14 amino acids. With V trimmed by 6 bases and J by 4 bases, 9 bases remained unmatched. The CDR3, as DNA: TGTGCCAGCAGGAAAGCGGGGAGAGGATACGAGCAGTACTTC. Translating it yields CASRKAGRGYEQYF.

The chain links TRBV6-1 to TRBJ2-2; D gene ambiguous. V dropped 4 bases and J dropped 4 bases, with 10 bases sitting between them. CDR1 and CDR2 from the germline V gene are MNHNS and SASEGT. This CDR3 is built from 14 residues. CDR3 coding DNA: TGTGCCAGCAGTGTAGCCGAAGGCACCGGGGAGCTGTTTTTT. Translating it yields CASSVAEGTGELFF.

V is TRBV28 and J is TRBJ1-5; no reliable D call. The germline V gene encodes CDR1 MDHEN and CDR2 SYDVKM. CDR3 length: 13 amino acids. Trimming shortened V by 8 bases and J by 4 bases, and 12 bases separated the two germline ends. CDR3: CASLGQLNQPQHF. CDR3 DNA sequence: TGTGCCAGCCTAGGGCAGCTTAATCAGCCCCAGCATTTT.

The CDR3 here is CASSLGRDEQYF. The CDR3 DNA follows: TGTGCCAGCAGCTTAGGCAGGGACGAGCAGTACTTC. The chain has TRBV7-9 and TRBJ2-7; weak D call: TRBD1 (5 bases). Trimming cost V 1 base and J 5 bases, with 6 bases left between them. CDR3 length: 12 residues. Germline values: CDR1 SEHNR, CDR2 FQNEAQ (reference sequence).

V is TRBV29-1 and J is TRBJ1-2; TRBD1 is a possible D gene (6 bases). The V and J ends lost 1 base and 4 bases respectively, with 13 bases between them. The V gene's germline CDR1 is SQVTM and CDR2 ANQGSEA. The CDR3 consists of 14 residues. This CDR3 reads CSVEVSGARYGYTF. CDR3 nucleotides: TGCAGCGTTGAAGTTTCAGGGGCCCGCTATGGCTACACCTTC.

This clonotype was recorded only once. The gene calls are TRBV7-9 and TRBJ2-3; a possible D gene is TRBD1 (6 bases). The V and J ends lost 5 bases and 7 bases respectively, with 19 bases between them. The V gene's germline CDR1 is SEHNR and CDR2 FQNEAQ (reference sequence). The CDR3 totals 15 residues. The CDR3 here is CASSLAGGGKNTQYF. The CDR3 DNA is TGTGCCAGCAGCCTCGCAGGTGGGGGCAAGAATACGCAGTATTTT.

The V and J genes are TRBV5-1 and TRBJ2-6; tentatively, D is TRBD2 (5 bases). V was clipped by 0 bases and J by 0 bases, with 7 bases between them. There are 16 residues in the CDR3. The germline gives CDR1 SGHRS, CDR2 YFSETQ. CDR3 region: CASSLERSSGANVLTF. In nucleotides, the CDR3 is TGCGCCAGCAGCTTGGAGCGGAGCTCTGGGGCCAACGTCCTGACTTTC.

The chain recombines TRBV29-1 with TRBJ2-5, with D possibly being TRBD2 (6 bases). The CDR3 contains 12 residues. With 6 bases removed from V and 2 bases from J, the gap between germline ends came to 10 bases. CDR1 is SQVTM and CDR2 is ANQGSEA in the germline V gene. CDR3 loop: CSVISGQETQYF. CDR3 nucleotide sequence: TGCAGCGTCATTAGCGGACAAGAGACCCAGTACTTC.

The V gene is TRBV2, the J gene TRBJ2-1, with D hard to call. The CDR3 extends over 12 amino acids. Trimming took off 1 base at V and 7 bases at J, with 5 bases between the two ends. CDR1 and CDR2 (germline): SNHLY, FYNNEI. DNA for the CDR3: TGTGCCAGCAGTGAAGGAGGTAATGAGCAGTTCTTC. It codes for CASSEGGNEQFF.

This chain joins TRBV12-3 or TRBV12-4 and TRBJ1-5; TRBD1 might be the D (5 bases). The CDR3 is 14 amino acids. Trimming left V 0 bases short and J 6 bases short, with 9 bases between. The CDR3 spells CASSLALGVQPQHF. The CDR3 DNA reads TGTGCCAGCAGTTTAGCGCTAGGGGTTCAGCCCCAGCATTTT.

This clonotype appeared once. The rearrangement joins TRBV19 to TRBJ1-3, with TRBD1 identical over 7 bases. CDR1 and CDR2 from the germline V gene are LNHDA and SQIVND (reference sequence). V lost 9 bases to trimming and J lost 2 bases; unmatched junction nucleotides: 7. The CDR3 runs 14 residues. CDR3 region: CASSRGNAGNTIYF. CDR3 DNA: TGTGCCAGCAGCAGGGGGAACGCTGGAAACACCATATATTTT.

The chain links TRBV20-1 to TRBJ1-6, with D maybe TRBD1 (5 bases). The CDR3 extends over 13 amino acids. The germline V gene has CDR1 DFQATT and CDR2 SNEGSKA (reference sequence). The V gene lost 6 bases and the J gene lost 6 bases, with 12 bases spanning the gap. As DNA, the CDR3 is TGCAGTGCCGAGGGGTTCTCTAATTCACCCCTCCACTTT. The encoded protein is CSAEGFSNSPLHF.

V and J are TRBV20-1 and TRBJ2-2; the match to TRBD2 covers 10 bases. This CDR3 region has 14 residues. J gave up 6 bases and V 3 bases, and 4 bases lay outside the gene matches. In germline, CDR1 is DFQATT, CDR2 SNEGSKA (reference sequence). The CDR3 region has the DNA TGCAGTGCTAGTGGGCTAGCGGGGGCCGGGGAGCTGTTTTTT. It translates to CSASGLAGAGELFF.

This sequence joins TRBV7-9 and TRBJ2-5; weak D call: TRBD1 (5 bases). This CDR3 is 14 amino acids long. Germline CDR1 and CDR2: SEHNR and FQNEAQ (reference sequence). Trimming took 0 bases from V and 2 from J, leaving 7 bases between them. The CDR3 here is CASSLANRQETQYF. The CDR3 DNA reads TGTGCCAGCAGCTTAGCCAACAGGCAAGAGACCCAGTACTTC.

This rearrangement joins TRBV4-3 to TRBJ2-6; no clear D gene. V was clipped by 6 bases and J by 0 bases, with 6 bases between them. The germline V gene has CDR1 LGHNA and CDR2 YSLEER. The CDR3 is made up of 14 amino acids. This chain's CDR3 is CASSKNSGANVLTF. Here the CDR3 DNA reads TGCGCCAGCAGTAAGAACTCTGGGGCCAACGTCCTGACTTTC.

V is TRBV11-2 and J is TRBJ1-2, with D perhaps TRBD1 (5 bases). The V end was cut by 5 bases, the J end by 7 bases, with 23 bases between. The germline gives CDR1 SGHAT, CDR2 FQNNGV. The CDR3 is 16 amino acids. The CDR3 nucleotides read TGTGCCAGCAGCCTAAATCTCCGGGACCCAGGACGTGGCTACACCTTC. This sequence encodes CASSLNLRDPGRGYTF. Combining the CDR3 with reference TRBV11-2 and TRBJ1-2 gives the whole variable domain EAGVAQSPRYKIIEKRQSVAFWCNPISGHATLYWYQQILGQGPKLLIQFQNNGVVDDSQLPKDRFSAERLKGVDSTLKIQPAKLEDSAVYLCASSLNLRDPGRGYTFGSGTRLTVV.